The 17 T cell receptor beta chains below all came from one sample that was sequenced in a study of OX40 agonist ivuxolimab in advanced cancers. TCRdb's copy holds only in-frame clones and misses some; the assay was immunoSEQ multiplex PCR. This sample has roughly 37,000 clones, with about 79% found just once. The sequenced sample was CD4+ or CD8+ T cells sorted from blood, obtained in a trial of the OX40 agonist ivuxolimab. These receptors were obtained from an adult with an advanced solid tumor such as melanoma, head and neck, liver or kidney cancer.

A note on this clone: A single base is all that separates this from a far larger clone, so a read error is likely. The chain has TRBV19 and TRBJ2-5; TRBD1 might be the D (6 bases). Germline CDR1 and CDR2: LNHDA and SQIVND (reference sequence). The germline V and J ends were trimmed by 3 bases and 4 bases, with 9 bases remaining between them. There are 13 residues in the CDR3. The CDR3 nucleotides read TGTGCCAGTAGTATGAGCAGGGGAGAGACCCAGTACTTC. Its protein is CASSMSRGETQYF.

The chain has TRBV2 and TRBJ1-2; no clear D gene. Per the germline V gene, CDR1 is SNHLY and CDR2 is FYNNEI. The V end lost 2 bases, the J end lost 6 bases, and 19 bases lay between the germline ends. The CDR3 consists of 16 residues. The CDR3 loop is CASSERVLGPINGYTF. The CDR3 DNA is TGTGCCAGCAGTGAAAGAGTTTTAGGACCCATAAATGGCTACACCTTC.

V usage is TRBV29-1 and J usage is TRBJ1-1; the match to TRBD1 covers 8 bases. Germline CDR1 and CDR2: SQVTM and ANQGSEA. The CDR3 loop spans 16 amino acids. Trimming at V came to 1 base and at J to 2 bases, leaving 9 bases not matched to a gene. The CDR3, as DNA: TGCAGCGTTGAAGTTATAGGTCAGGGGGCCAACACTGAAGCTTTCTTT. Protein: CSVEVIGQGANTEAFF.

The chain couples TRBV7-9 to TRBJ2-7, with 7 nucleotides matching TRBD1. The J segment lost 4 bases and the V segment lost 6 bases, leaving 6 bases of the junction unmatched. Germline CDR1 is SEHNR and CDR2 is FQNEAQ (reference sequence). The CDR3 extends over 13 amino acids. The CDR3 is CASSSQGMYEQYV. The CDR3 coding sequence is TGTGCCAGCAGTTCACAGGGGATGTACGAGCAGTACGTC.

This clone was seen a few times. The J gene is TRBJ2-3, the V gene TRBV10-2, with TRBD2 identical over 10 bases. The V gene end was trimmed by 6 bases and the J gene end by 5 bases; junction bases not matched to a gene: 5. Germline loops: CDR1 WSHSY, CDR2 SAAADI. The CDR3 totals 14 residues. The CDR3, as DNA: TGCGCCAGCAGAGGACTAGCGGAGGGAGATACGCAGTATTTT. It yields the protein CASRGLAEGDTQYF.

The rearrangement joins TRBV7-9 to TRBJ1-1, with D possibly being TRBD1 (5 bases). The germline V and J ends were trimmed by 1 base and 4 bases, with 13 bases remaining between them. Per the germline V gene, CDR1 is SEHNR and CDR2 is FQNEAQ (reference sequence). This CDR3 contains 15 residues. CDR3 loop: CASSLDRGKSTEAFF. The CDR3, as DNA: TGTGCCAGCAGCTTAGATCGGGGGAAGAGCACTGAAGCTTTCTTT.

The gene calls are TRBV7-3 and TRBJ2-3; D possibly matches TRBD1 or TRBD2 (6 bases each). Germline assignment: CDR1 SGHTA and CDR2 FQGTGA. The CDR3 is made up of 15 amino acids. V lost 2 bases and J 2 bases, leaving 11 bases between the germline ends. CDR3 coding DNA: TGTGCCAGCAGCTTAGCGGGACAAACCACAGATACGCAGTATTTT. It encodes CASSLAGQTTDTQYF.

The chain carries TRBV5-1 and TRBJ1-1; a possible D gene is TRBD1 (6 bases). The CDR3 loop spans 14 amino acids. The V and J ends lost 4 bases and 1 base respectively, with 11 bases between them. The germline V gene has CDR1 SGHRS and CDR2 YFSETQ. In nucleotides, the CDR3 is TGCGCCAGCAGCACGGGACACGCGAACACTGAAGCTTTCTTT. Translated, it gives CASSTGHANTEAFF.

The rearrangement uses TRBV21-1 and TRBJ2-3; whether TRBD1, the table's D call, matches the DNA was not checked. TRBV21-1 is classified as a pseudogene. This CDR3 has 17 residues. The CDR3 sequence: CASSKAKDRGHTDTQYF. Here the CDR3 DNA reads TGTGCCAGCAGCAAAGCCAAGGACAGGGGCCACACAGATACGCAGTATTTT.

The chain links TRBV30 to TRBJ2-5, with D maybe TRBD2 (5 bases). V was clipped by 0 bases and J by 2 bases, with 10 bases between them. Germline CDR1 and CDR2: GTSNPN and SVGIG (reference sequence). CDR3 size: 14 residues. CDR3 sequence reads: CAWSVLGPQETQYF. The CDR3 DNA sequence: TGTGCCTGGAGTGTACTAGGGCCTCAAGAGACCCAGTACTTC.

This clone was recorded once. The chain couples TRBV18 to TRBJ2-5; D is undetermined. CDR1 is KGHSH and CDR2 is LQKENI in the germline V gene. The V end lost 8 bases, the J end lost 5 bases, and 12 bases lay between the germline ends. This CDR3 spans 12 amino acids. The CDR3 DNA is TGTGCCAGCACCACCTTGCAGGAGACCCAGTACTTC. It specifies CASTTLQETQYF.

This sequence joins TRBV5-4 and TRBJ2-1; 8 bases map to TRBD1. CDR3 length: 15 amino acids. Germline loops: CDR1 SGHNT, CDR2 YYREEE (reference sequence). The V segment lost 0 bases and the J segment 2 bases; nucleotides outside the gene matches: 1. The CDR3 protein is CASSLDRGAYNEQFF. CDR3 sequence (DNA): TGTGCCAGCAGCTTGGACAGGGGGGCCTACAATGAGCAGTTCTTC.

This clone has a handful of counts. CDR3 amino acids: CASSRDRGSNQPQHF. CDR3 coding DNA: TGTGCCAGCAGTCGGGACAGGGGTAGCAATCAGCCCCAGCATTTT. The V gene is TRBV9, the J gene TRBJ1-5; 10 positions agree with TRBD1. Germline-derived CDR1 and CDR2 are SGDLS and YYNGEE. CDR3 length equals 15 residues. Trimming at V came to 5 bases and at J to 0 bases, leaving 2 bases not matched to a gene. Drawing the rest from reference TRBV9 and TRBJ1-5, the complete variable domain is DSGVTQTPKHLITATGQRVTLRCSPRSGDLSVYWYQQSLDQGLQFLIQYYNGEERAKGNILERFSAQQFPDLHSELNLSSLELGDSALYFCASSRDRGSNQPQHFGDGTRLSIL.

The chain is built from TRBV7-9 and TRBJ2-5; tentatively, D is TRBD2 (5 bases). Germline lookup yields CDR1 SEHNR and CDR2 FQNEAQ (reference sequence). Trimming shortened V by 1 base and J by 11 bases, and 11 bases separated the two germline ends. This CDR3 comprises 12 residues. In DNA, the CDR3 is TGTGCCAGCAGCTTAGTTCCGGAGGAGCAGTACTTC. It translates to CASSLVPEEQYF. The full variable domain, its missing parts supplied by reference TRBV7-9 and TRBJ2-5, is DTGVSQNPRHKITKRGQNVTFRCDPISEHNRLYWYRQTLGQGPEFLTYFQNEAQLEKSRLLSDRFSAERPKGSFSTLEIQRTEQGDSAMYLCASSLVPEEQYFGPGTRLLVL.

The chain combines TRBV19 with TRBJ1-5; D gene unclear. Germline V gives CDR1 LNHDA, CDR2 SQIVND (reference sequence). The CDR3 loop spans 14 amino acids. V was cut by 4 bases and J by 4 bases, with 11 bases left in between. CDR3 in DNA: TGTGCCAGTAGTAAGAGGCTGAAAAATCAGCCCCAGCATTTT. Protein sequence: CASSKRLKNQPQHF.

Here the CDR3 reads CASSAAGVGTEAFF. DNA of the CDR3: TGCGCCAGCAGCGCGGCAGGGGTGGGTACTGAAGCTTTCTTT. This chain joins TRBV5-1 and TRBJ1-1; TRBD1 is a possible D gene (6 bases). Trimming stripped 4 bases from V and 5 bases from J, with 15 bases between. The CDR3 has 14 amino acids. Germline V gene lookup returns CDR1 SGHRS and CDR2 YFSETQ.

The CDR3 loop is CASSATGLSMQPQHF. The DNA of the CDR3 is TGTGCCAGCAGCGCGACAGGATTAAGTATGCAGCCCCAGCATTTT. The chain recombines TRBV6-1 with TRBJ1-5, with D perhaps matching TRBD1 (6 bases). Germline-derived CDR1 and CDR2 are MNHNS and SASEGT. The V end lost 6 bases, the J end lost 7 bases, and 19 bases lay between the germline ends. This CDR3 comprises 15 residues.